This T cell receptor (beta chain) was observed in a study of shared clonotypes between healthy human individuals. Notes on this clone: As yet, its antigen is unknown.

The length of the CDR3 is 15 residues. From germline, CDR1 is MDHEN and CDR2 SYDVKM. V was shortened by 2 bases and J by 4 bases, with 14 bases between the two germline ends. This table comes from immunoSEQ multiplex PCR, and its TCRdb copy is limited to in-frame clones, with some not included. In the table there are approximately 2,200,000 clones, roughly 91% of which are singletons. Study results and caveats: Naive CD4 clonotype sharing across several donors was around 5%. Rarefaction showed that sequencing of sorted subsets was incomplete (despite large depth). Clonotypes shared by all four donors outscored non-shared clonotypes in generation probability.

Naive CD8 populations comprised CD45RO-negative cells positively selected for CCR7, excluding terminally differentiated effector memory CD45RA+ cells. The rearrangement uses TRBV28 and TRBJ1-2; D remains unclear. The sequencing sample was made of naive CD8+ T cells from PBMCs. The TCR originated in a man aged 18 to 35 in good health. Some clones in this sample may be carry-over from other donors' samples. CDR3 loop: CASSLGKGTPYGYTF. DNA for the CDR3: TGTGCCAGCAGTTTAGGGAAGGGTACCCCCTATGGCTACACCTTC.